Reported below is one T cell receptor beta chain. V shed 3 bases and J 5 bases; nucleotides not matched to a gene: 4. Germline values: CDR1 DFQATT, CDR2 SNEGSKA (reference sequence). The CDR3 covers 13 residues. This entry comes from a study of blood T cells in healthy people across ages. Overall study: About one barcoded beta molecule per two T cells was captured by template switching.

Donors ranged from roughly 6 to 90 years old and were healthy Caucasians in Russia. Every participating donor contributed around 9.5 milliliters of peripheral blood through a draw. The use of a sample-barcoded 5' primer and a J-beta primer mix characterized a second PCR of roughly 6 to 11 cycles. TCRdb analysed the 5' RACE reads with MiXCR anew, one entry per CDR3 protein. The sample lists around 800,000 distinct CDR3 sequences; less than 80% were seen once. This chain joins TRBV20-1 and TRBJ2-4; 7 positions match TRBD2. Sequencing was performed on blood. The TCR originated in a man aged 25 to 40 in good health. The CDR3 loop reads CSASGGGQNIQYF. For the CDR3, the DNA is TGCAGTGCTAGTGGGGGGGGTCAAAACATTCAGTACTTC.